This TCR beta chain was retrieved from a study of human T cells and chemical hapten exposure. Germline V gene lookup returns CDR1 SGHNT and CDR2 YENEEA. The V segment lost 6 bases and the J segment 4 bases; nucleotides outside the gene matches: 11. The CDR3 sequence is 16 residues long. TCRdb reprocessed the RACE reads via MiXCR and lists one record per CDR3 protein. The sample contains 300,000 to 350,000 distinct CDR3 sequences, approximately 6.9% of which appear only once. The time point here: patch test 1, 2 weeks after DPC sensitization. Specified treatment: therapeutic diphenylcyclopropenone sensitization with weekly scalp DPC. This clonotype was found a few times.

The V call is TRBV11-3, the J call TRBJ2-2, with 7 positions matching TRBD1. The sequences come from whole blood, collected in connection with sensitization to the hapten diphenylcyclopropenone (DPC). This TCR derives from a woman in her late teens or twenties with alopecia areata. Some clones in this sample may be carry-over from other donors' samples. This chain's CDR3 is CASRPSGTASTGELFF. CDR3 nucleotides: TGTGCCAGCAGACCTTCCGGGACAGCGTCCACCGGGGAGCTGTTTTTT.